These 21 T cell receptor beta chains were all obtained from the same sample, sequenced in a study of blood T cells in healthy people across ages. A second PCR of about 7 to 12 cycles used a sample-barcoded 5' primer and a J-beta primer mix. TCRdb re-called the 5' RACE reads through MiXCR, storing one row per CDR3 protein. The data show 600,000 to 850,000 distinct CDR3 sequences, around 46% seen once. Sequenced input: blood. These receptors were obtained from a woman in her sixties in good health.

The chain has TRBV29-1 and TRBJ2-1; 7 bases line up with TRBD1. The CDR3 runs 13 residues. Trimming took 5 bases from V and 0 from J; bases not matched to a gene: 1. Germline CDR1 reads SQVTM; CDR2 reads ANQGSEA. The CDR3 spells CSVQGVSYNEQFF. The CDR3 region has the DNA TGCAGCGTTCAGGGGGTCTCCTACAATGAGCAGTTCTTC.

The J gene is TRBJ2-7, the V gene TRBV20-1; 8 bases line up with TRBD2. The CDR3 runs 15 residues. Germline V CDR1 and CDR2: DFQATT, SNEGSKA (reference sequence). Unmatched junction bases numbered 7, after V lost 3 bases and J lost 0 bases. This CDR3 reads CSARFWRGDSYEQYF. The CDR3 DNA sequence: TGCAGTGCTAGGTTCTGGCGGGGGGACTCCTACGAGCAGTACTTC.

The J gene is TRBJ2-3, the V gene TRBV9, with 7 positions matching TRBD2. Germline V CDR1 and CDR2: SGDLS, YYNGEE. The CDR3 has 15 amino acids. V shed 3 bases and J 2 bases; nucleotides not matched to a gene: 6. The CDR3 region has the DNA TGTGCCAGCAGCGCCCGGGACTACTACACAGATACGCAGTATTTT. Translated: CASSARDYYTDTQYF.

This sequence joins TRBV10-1 and TRBJ2-5; D possibly corresponds to TRBD2 (5 bases). The CDR3 totals 14 residues. Germline CDR1 is WNHNN and CDR2 is SYGVQD (reference sequence). The V gene lost 2 bases and the J gene lost 1 base, with 8 bases spanning the gap. In nucleotides, the CDR3 is TGCGCCAGCAGTGAGGGAGGAGCCCAAGAGACCCAGTACTTC. Residues: CASSEGGAQETQYF.

This clonotype was seen a few times. The gene calls are TRBV7-9 and TRBJ2-7; D is unclear. V was trimmed by 10 bases and J by 6 bases, leaving 16 bases between them. The CDR3 is 12 residues long. The V gene's germline CDR1 is SEHNR and CDR2 FQNEAQ (reference sequence). In DNA, the CDR3 is TGTGCCACCGAGACGGATTCTGGCGAGCAGTACTTC. Translating it yields CATETDSGEQYF.

The chain employs TRBV27 and TRBJ1-1; D gene ambiguous. CDR1 and CDR2 (germline): MNHEY, SMNVEV (reference sequence). The CDR3 is made up of 18 amino acids. Trimming removed 1 base from V and 4 bases from J, with 22 bases in between. CDR3 coding DNA: TGTGCCAGCAGTTTATTTGGGCCCGAAGCGGCACAACTCACTGAAGCTTTCTTT. It encodes CASSLFGPEAAQLTEAFF.

Only a few counts were recorded for this clonotype. This rearrangement joins TRBV20-1 to TRBJ2-3; the match to TRBD2 covers 11 bases. J was trimmed by 0 bases and V by 0 bases; bases with no gene match: 5. CDR3 length: 17 residues. Germline-derived CDR1 and CDR2 are DFQATT and SNEGSKA (reference sequence). The CDR3 here is CSARDLAGGTSTDTQYF. The CDR3 nucleotides read TGCAGTGCTAGAGATTTAGCGGGAGGGACTAGCACAGATACGCAGTATTTT.

Only a few counts were recorded for this clonotype. Written as DNA, the CDR3 is TGTGCCAGCAGCCTGAGACTAGCGGGAGTTTCCGAGACCCAGTACTTC. Translation: CASSLRLAGVSETQYF. The rearrangement joins TRBV3-1 to TRBJ2-7, with TRBD2 identical over 12 bases. The tail of the sequence fits TRBJ2-5 better, so the J call may be wrong. The V gene's germline CDR1 is LGHDT and CDR2 YNNKEL (reference sequence). This CDR3 is 16 amino acids long.

The V call is TRBV4-3, the J call TRBJ1-2, with no clear D. Germline CDR1 is LGHNA and CDR2 is YSLEER. The CDR3 extends over 16 amino acids. Between the trimmed V and J ends, which lost 1 base and 0 bases, there was a span of 12 bases. In nucleotides, the CDR3 is TGCGCCAGCAGCCAAGTATCGAACGCCGCTAACTATGGCTACACCTTC. This encodes CASSQVSNAANYGYTF.

The chain carries TRBV2 and TRBJ2-7, with 8 bases matching TRBD1. Germline V gene lookup returns CDR1 SNHLY and CDR2 FYNNEI. V shed 6 bases, J shed 3 bases, and the junction held 10 bases outside the gene matches. The CDR3 totals 15 residues. CDR3 sequence: CASRTRGTGNYEQYF. The DNA of the CDR3 is TGTGCCAGCAGAACAAGAGGGACAGGTAACTACGAGCAGTACTTC.

To note about this clonotype: A single base separates this from a much larger clone, so it may be a read error. This chain connects TRBV6-2 or TRBV6-3 to TRBJ2-4; 11 nucleotides line up with TRBD1. The DNA end is more similar to TRBJ2-7, so the J call may be wrong. This CDR3 comprises 12 residues. Germline CDR1 is MNHEY and CDR2 is SVGEGT. CDR3 sequence reads: CASGTGGYEQYF. CDR3 in DNA: TGTGCCAGTGGGACAGGGGGCTACGAGCAGTACTTC.

Turning to this clonotype: The junction differs from germline at one of its ends, possibly a read error. This chain joins TRBV12-3 or TRBV12-4 and TRBJ1-6; D gene uncertain. The CDR3 has 13 amino acids. Here the CDR3 reads CASSLRANSPPHF. DNA for the CDR3: TGTGCCAGCAGTTTAAGGGCTAACTCACCCCCCCACTTT.

This clonotype occurred a few times. The chain carries TRBV3-1 and TRBJ2-7; no clear D. The germline gives CDR1 LGHDT, CDR2 YNNKEL (reference sequence). The CDR3 covers 13 residues. With 1 base removed from V and 7 bases from J, the gap between germline ends came to 11 bases. The CDR3 bases are TGTGCCAGCAGCCAAGTGCGAAGTGGGGAGCAGTACTTC. It translates to CASSQVRSGEQYF.

The table lists this clonotype with a few counts. J is TRBJ1-3 and V is TRBV12-3 or TRBV12-4; D unclear. The V end was cut by 8 bases, the J end by 0 bases, with 8 bases between. The CDR3 sequence is 13 residues long. Written as DNA, the CDR3 is TGTGCCAGCGACCAACTCTCTGGAAACACCATATATTTT. Its protein product is CASDQLSGNTIYF.

The V and J genes are TRBV6-6 and TRBJ2-4; D is unresolved. Trimming shortened V by 9 bases and J by 4 bases, and 19 bases separated the two germline ends. This CDR3 region has 15 residues. CDR1 is MNHNY and CDR2 is SVGAGI in the germline V gene (reference sequence). The DNA for the CDR3 is TGTGCCAGTAATTACGAGAGCCTACCTAAAAACATTCAGTACTTC. Amino acid sequence: CASNYESLPKNIQYF.

The chain combines TRBV10-3 with TRBJ1-1; D call uncertain. Germline V CDR1 and CDR2: ENHRY, SYGVKD. The CDR3 is 13 residues long. V was shortened by 5 bases and J by 2 bases, with 9 bases between the two germline ends. CDR3 in DNA: TGTGCCATCAGTCCGGGGTCAAACACTGAAGCTTTCTTT. This encodes CAISPGSNTEAFF.

The genes are TRBV20-1 and TRBJ2-5, with TRBD2 matching 7 bases. The germline gives CDR1 DFQATT, CDR2 SNEGSKA (reference sequence). The CDR3 has 12 residues. With 4 bases clipped from V and 7 bases from J, the junction kept 6 bases outside the gene matches. The CDR3 protein is CSATWEGATQYF. DNA of the CDR3: TGCAGTGCTACTTGGGAGGGAGCGACCCAGTACTTC.

The chain joins TRBV20-1 to TRBJ1-1; D might be TRBD1 (6 bases). Germline V gene lookup returns CDR1 DFQATT and CDR2 SNEGSKA (reference sequence). The V end lost 6 bases, the J end lost 0 bases, and 11 bases lay between the germline ends. There are 13 residues in the CDR3. This chain's CDR3 is CSAYGTLNTEAFF. DNA for the CDR3: TGCAGTGCCTACGGGACATTGAACACTGAAGCTTTCTTT.

Turning to this clonotype: This may stem from a read error, because a much larger clone lies one nucleotide away. This chain's CDR3 is CGAPNPIAGVQETQYF. DNA for the CDR3: TGCGGTGCACCAAATCCGATAGCGGGAGTCCAAGAGACCCAGTACTTC. The chain combines TRBV20-1 with TRBJ2-7; 9 bases align to TRBD2. TRBJ2-5 matches the DNA end more closely, so the J call is doubtful. The CDR3 contains 16 residues. Germline V gives CDR1 DFQATT, CDR2 SNEGSKA (reference sequence).

This clonotype was counted only a few times. The rearrangement links TRBV7-6 to TRBJ2-1; unclear D gene. V lost 2 bases and J lost 0, with 8 bases in between. Germline CDR1 SGHVS, CDR2 FNYEAQ. The CDR3 spans 15 residues. The CDR3 nucleotides are TGTGCCAGCAGCTTAAGTCAGGACTCCTACAATGAGCAGTTCTTC. Protein product: CASSLSQDSYNEQFF.

The J gene is TRBJ1-2, the V gene TRBV27; tentative D call: TRBD1 (5 bases). Germline-derived CDR1 and CDR2 are MNHEY and SMNVEV (reference sequence). V was trimmed by 3 bases and J by 1 base, leaving 12 bases between them. The CDR3 contains 15 residues. DNA of the CDR3: TGTGCCAGCAGTTTGAATTACGACAGTAACTATGGCTACACCTTC. Its protein product is CASSLNYDSNYGYTF.